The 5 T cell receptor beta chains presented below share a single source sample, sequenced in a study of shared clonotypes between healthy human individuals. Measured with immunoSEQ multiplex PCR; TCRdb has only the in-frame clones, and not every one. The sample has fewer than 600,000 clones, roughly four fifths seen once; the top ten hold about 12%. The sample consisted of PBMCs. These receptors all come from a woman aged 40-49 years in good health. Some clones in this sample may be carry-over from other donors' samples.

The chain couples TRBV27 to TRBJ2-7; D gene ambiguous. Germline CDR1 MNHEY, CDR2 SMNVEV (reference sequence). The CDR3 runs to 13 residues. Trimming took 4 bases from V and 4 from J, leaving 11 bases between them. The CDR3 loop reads CASSSPPLYEQYF. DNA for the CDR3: TGTGCCAGCAGTTCACCCCCACTTTACGAGCAGTACTTC.

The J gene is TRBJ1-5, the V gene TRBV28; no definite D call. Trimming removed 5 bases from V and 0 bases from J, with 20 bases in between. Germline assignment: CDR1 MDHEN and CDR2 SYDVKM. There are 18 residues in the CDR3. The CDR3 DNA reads TGTGCCAGCAGTGACACAGCCCGCTTTGAGGGTAGCAATCAGCCCCAGCATTTT. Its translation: CASSDTARFEGSNQPQHF.

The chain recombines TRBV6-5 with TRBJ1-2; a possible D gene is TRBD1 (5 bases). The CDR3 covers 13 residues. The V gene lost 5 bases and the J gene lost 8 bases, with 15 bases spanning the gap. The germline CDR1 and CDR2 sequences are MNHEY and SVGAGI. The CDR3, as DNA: TGTGCCAGCAGTGACCGGGATGGGGGAGGCTACACCTTC. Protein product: CASSDRDGGGYTF.

The CDR3 DNA reads as TGTGCCAGCAGCCAGACAGGGGATCAGCCCCAGCATTTT. Translating gives CASSQTGDQPQHF. The genes are TRBV28 and TRBJ1-5, with TRBD1 identical over 8 bases. Germline CDR1 reads MDHEN; CDR2 reads SYDVKM. The length of the CDR3 is 13 residues. Trimming at V came to 6 bases and at J to 5 bases, leaving 3 bases not matched to a gene.

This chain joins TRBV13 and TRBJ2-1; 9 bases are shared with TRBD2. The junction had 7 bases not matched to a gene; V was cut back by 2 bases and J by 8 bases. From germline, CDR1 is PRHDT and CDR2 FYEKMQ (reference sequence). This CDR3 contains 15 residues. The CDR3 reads CASSLMREGPHEQFF. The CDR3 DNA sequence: TGTGCCAGCAGCTTAATGCGGGAGGGCCCCCATGAGCAGTTCTTC. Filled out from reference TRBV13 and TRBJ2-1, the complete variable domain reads AAGVIQSPRHLIKEKRETATLKCYPIPRHDTVYWYQQGPGQDPQFLISFYEKMQSDKGSIPDRFSAQQFSDYHSELNMSSLELGDSALYFCASSLMREGPHEQFFGPGTRLTVL.